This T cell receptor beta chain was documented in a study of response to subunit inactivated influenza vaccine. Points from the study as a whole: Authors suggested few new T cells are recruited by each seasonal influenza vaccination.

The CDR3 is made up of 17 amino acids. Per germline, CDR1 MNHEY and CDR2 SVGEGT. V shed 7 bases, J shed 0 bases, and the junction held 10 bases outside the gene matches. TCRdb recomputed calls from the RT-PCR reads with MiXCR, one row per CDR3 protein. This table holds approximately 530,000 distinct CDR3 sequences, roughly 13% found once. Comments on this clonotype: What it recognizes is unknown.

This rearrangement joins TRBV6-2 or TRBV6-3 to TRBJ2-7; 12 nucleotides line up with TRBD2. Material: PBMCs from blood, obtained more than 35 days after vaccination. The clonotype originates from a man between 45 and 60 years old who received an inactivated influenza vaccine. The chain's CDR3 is CASKPVRLAGDSYEQYF. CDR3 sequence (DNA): TGTGCCAGCAAACCGGTAAGACTAGCGGGAGACTCCTACGAGCAGTACTTC.